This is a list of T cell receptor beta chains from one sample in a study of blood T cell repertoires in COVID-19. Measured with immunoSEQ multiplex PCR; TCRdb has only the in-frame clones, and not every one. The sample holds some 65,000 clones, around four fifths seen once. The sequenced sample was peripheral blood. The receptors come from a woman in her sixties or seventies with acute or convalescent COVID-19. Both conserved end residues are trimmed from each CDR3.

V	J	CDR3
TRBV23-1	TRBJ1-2	ASSQSGQGSLFYGYT
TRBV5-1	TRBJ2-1	ASSSVGSSYNEQF
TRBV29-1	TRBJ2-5	SVASRLAGGLAPRKTQY
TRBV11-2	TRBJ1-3	ASSLASGNTIY
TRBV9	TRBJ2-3	ASSVEGQGVNTQY
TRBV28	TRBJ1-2	ATVKTGIYGYT
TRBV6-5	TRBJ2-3	ASKAGYTDTQY
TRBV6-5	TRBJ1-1	ASSYLGETEAF
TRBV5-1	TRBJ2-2	ASSLDRDTGELF
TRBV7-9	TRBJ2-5	ASSLDGRGKETQY
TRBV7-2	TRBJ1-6	ASSQTTGRYSPLH
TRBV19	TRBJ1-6	ASTPGQSNSPLH
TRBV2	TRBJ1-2	ASSDAGQFGPESNYGYT
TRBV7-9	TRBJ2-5	ASSRLGGVGETQY
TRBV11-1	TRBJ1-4	ASSLAQGREKLF
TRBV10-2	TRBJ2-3	ASKVLAGSTDTQY
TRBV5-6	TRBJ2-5	ASSRGGIKTQY
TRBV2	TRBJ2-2	ASKDRGGLVTGELF
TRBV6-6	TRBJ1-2	ASSSDYGYT
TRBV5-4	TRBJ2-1	ASSLPGLGRGGEQF
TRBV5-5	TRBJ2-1	ASSSGQGGSYNEQF
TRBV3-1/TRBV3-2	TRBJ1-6	ASSQRRKRDSNNSPLH
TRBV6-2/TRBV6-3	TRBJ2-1	ASSFLGNEQF
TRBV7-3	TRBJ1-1	ASGQGPYTEAF
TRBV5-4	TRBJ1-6	ASSDRANSPLH
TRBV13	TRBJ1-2	ASSLTGQGGRDT
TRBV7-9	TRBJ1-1	ASSLGQGNTEAF
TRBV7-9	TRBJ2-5	ASSLAGVGETQY
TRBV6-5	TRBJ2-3	ASRKGTPGGDTQY
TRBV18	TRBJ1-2	ASSLRVLDGYT
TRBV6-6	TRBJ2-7	ASSYSGSTYLYEQY
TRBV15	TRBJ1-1	ATSFGTVLPSPEAF
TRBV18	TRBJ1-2	ASSKDSGLGGYT
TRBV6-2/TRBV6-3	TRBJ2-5	ASSDYRGPGETQY
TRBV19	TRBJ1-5	ASRASNQPQH
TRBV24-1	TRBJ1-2	ATWTGLDGYT
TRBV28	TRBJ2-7	ASSLSPGSHEQY
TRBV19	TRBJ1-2	ASQMTRVGGYT
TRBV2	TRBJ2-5	ASSELPRGTQY
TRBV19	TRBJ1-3	ASRGPPSSGNTIY
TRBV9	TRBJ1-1	ASSVGGTLNTEAF
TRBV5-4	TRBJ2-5	ASSSGQGLYQETQY